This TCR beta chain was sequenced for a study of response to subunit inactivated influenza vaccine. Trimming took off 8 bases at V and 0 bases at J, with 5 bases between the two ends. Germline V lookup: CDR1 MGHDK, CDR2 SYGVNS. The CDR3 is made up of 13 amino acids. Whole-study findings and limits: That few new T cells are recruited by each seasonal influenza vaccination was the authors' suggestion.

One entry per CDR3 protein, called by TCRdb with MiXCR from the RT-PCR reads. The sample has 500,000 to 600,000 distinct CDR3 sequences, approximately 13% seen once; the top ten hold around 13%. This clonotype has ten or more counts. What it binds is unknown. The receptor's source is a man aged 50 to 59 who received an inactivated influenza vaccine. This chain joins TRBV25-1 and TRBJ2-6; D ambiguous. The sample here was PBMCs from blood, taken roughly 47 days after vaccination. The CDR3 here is CASPDSGANVLTF. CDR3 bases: TGTGCCAGCCCGGACTCTGGGGCCAACGTCCTGACTTTC.